Listed below are T cell receptor beta chains from one sample, sequenced in a study of T cells in Graves' hyperthyroidism and ophthalmopathy. MiXCR, run by TCRdb on the multiplex PCR reads, gives a single entry per CDR3 protein. The profile shows 300,000 or so distinct CDR3 sequences, about 21% of them singletons. The sample taken for sequencing was blood. These TCRs come from a woman in her 50s with Graves' hyperthyroidism. Both conserved end residues are part of each CDR3. A D gene is named only where the DNA matches it firmly. Clone size is not always given. Where it is, it says once, few, many or a class for expanded clones.

-,few,TRBV3-1,TRBJ1-4,CASSHAGRDEKLFF,TGTGCCAGCAGCCACGCGGGTAGAGATGAAAAACTGTTTTTT
TRBD1,few,TRBV19,TRBJ2-6,CASSPGQASSGANVLTF,TGTGCCAGTAGCCCGGGACAGGCGTCCTCTGGGGCCAACGTCCTGACTTTC
TRBD2,-,TRBV3-1,TRBJ2-2,CASSPKTSGVAGELFF,TGTGCCAGCAGCCCGAAAACTAGCGGGGTGGCCGGGGAGCTGTTTTTT
TRBD1,many,TRBV7-6,TRBJ1-4,CASSLTLRTGRNEKLFF,TGTGCCAGCAGCTTAACTCTTAGGACAGGGAGAAATGAAAAACTGTTTTTT
TRBD1,once,TRBV5-1,TRBJ2-2,CASSLEGGLGTGELFF,TGCGCCAGCAGCTTGGAAGGGGGCCTGGGCACCGGGGAGCTGTTTTTT
-,many,TRBV2,TRBJ2-5,CASKEVETQYF,TGTGCCAGCAAGGAGGTGGAGACCCAGTACTTC
TRBD2,many,TRBV11-2,TRBJ2-1,CASRAIAGGPNEQFF,TGTGCCAGCAGGGCAATAGCGGGAGGGCCTAATGAGCAGTTCTTC
-,-,TRBV6-5,TRBJ1-6,CASSSIGGQASSYNSPLHF,TGTGCCAGCAGTTCCATCGGGGGGCAGGCTAGCTCCTATAATTCACCCCTCCACTTT
-,many,TRBV6-5,TRBJ2-7,CASSWAADYYEQYF,TGTGCCAGCAGTTGGGCTGCAGACTACTACGAGCAGTACTTC
-,-,TRBV3-1,TRBJ2-3,CASSQDWTDTQYF,TGTGCCAGCAGCCAGGACTGGACAGATACGCAGTATTTT
-,many,TRBV6-1,TRBJ1-1,CASSSTGARGAFF,TGTGCCAGCAGCTCGACCGGGGCCAGGGGAGCTTTCTTT
TRBD1,-,TRBV6-1,TRBJ1-5,CASSGTGKAQPQHF,TGTGCCAGCAGCGGGACAGGGAAAGCTCAGCCCCAGCATTTT
TRBD1,many,TRBV11-3,TRBJ2-5,CASSVSRGLSRETQYF,TGTGCCAGCAGCGTCAGCAGGGGGCTTAGTCGAGAGACCCAGTACTTC
TRBD1,-,TRBV4-1,TRBJ1-1,CASSQVRQGNEAFF,TGCGCCAGCAGCCAAGTGAGACAGGGAAATGAAGCTTTCTTT
-,many,TRBV6-2/TRBV6-3,TRBJ2-1,CASSYGGGRGSNNEQFF,TGTGCCAGCAGTTACGGCGGGGGCAGGGGGTCTAACAATGAGCAGTTCTTC
TRBD1,many,TRBV27,TRBJ2-5,CASSRGDRGQVTQYF,TGTGCCAGCAGCCGGGGGGACAGGGGGCAGGTGACCCAGTACTTC
TRBD1,-,TRBV7-2,TRBJ2-7,CASSLLPIRQGITYEQYF,TGTGCCAGCAGCTTACTTCCCATCCGACAGGGAATTACCTACGAGCAGTACTTC
TRBD1,-,TRBV7-8,TRBJ1-6,CASSPNRGGSPLHF,TGTGCCAGCAGCCCCAACAGGGGAGGTTCACCCCTCCACTTT
-,few,TRBV9,TRBJ2-7,CASSVEQGGEQYF,TGTGCCAGCAGCGTCGAACAGGGTGGCGAGCAGTACTTC
-,-,TRBV6-1,TRBJ1-5,CASSPGDWGNQPQHF,TGTGCCAGCAGTCCAGGGGATTGGGGCAATCAGCCCCAGCATTTT
TRBD2,-,TRBV19,TRBJ2-3,CASSRPGGAGVVDTQYF,TGTGCCAGTAGTAGACCCGGGGGAGCGGGAGTAGTAGATACGCAGTATTTT
-,-,TRBV20-1,TRBJ2-6,CSASPSDSGANVLTF,TGCAGTGCTAGCCCCAGTGACTCTGGGGCCAACGTCCTGACTTTC
TRBD2,many,TRBV3-1,TRBJ2-3,CASSPGTRTADTQYF,TGTGCCAGCAGCCCCGGGACTAGGACTGCAGATACGCAGTATTTT
-,many,TRBV5-1,TRBJ2-7,CASSRNPTYEQYF,TGCGCCAGCAGCCGGAACCCAACCTACGAGCAGTACTTC
-,-,TRBV4-2,TRBJ1-4,CASSQDNFRTGGEKLFF,TGTGCCAGCAGCCAAGATAATTTTAGGACCGGAGGTGAAAAACTGTTTTTT
TRBD1,few,TRBV24-1,TRBJ1-3,CATSDYKGQHSGNTIYF,TGTGCCACCAGTGACTATAAGGGACAGCACTCTGGAAACACCATATATTTT
-,many,TRBV3-1,TRBJ2-5,CASSQRGVEETQYF,TGTGCCAGCAGCCAAAGAGGGGTGGAAGAGACCCAGTACTTC
-,many,TRBV30,TRBJ1-5,CAWSGHRNQPQHF,TGTGCCTGGTCGGGACATCGAAATCAGCCCCAGCATTTT
-,many,TRBV7-9,TRBJ2-5,CASSLAGGPETQYF,TGTGCCAGCAGCTTAGCGGGGGGACCAGAGACCCAGTACTTC
-,-,TRBV19,TRBJ2-6,CATSEGPGYANVLTF,TGTGCCACATCCGAGGGGCCAGGTTATGCCAACGTCCTGACTTTC
TRBD1,many,TRBV11-2,TRBJ1-1,CASSSSRGRGEAFF,TGTGCCAGCAGCTCCTCCAGGGGGAGAGGTGAAGCTTTCTTT
-,-,TRBV12-3/TRBV12-4,TRBJ1-6,CASSLAGPPLHF,TGTGCCAGCAGTTTGGCGGGCCCACCCCTCCACTTT
TRBD1,few,TRBV10-3,TRBJ2-2,CAISLGQGAPTGELFF,TGTGCCATCAGCCTGGGACAGGGGGCGCCGACCGGGGAGCTGTTTTTT